This TCR beta chain was captured by sequencing in a study of blood T cell repertoires in COVID-19. V gave up 2 bases and J gave up 0 bases, with 13 bases separating them. The CDR3 length is 16 residues. CDR1 MGHRA and CDR2 YSYEKL come from the germline V gene. The protocol was immunoSEQ multiplex PCR, while the TCRdb copy is restricted to in-frame clones and leaves out a portion. There are around 250,000 clones in the sample; about 83% occur only once, and 1.5% to 1.9% lies in the top ten. This TCR was sampled from a woman between 35 and 50 years old who had recovered from COVID-19. The chain uses TRBV4-1 and TRBJ1-2, with a weak D call TRBD1 (5 bases). The specimen was peripheral blood. CDR3 loop: CASSQPTARANYGYTF. The CDR3 DNA sequence: TGCGCCAGCAGCCAACCCACCGCCAGGGCTAACTATGGCTACACCTTC.